This T cell receptor beta chain was identified in a study of vaccination and CD4 T cells after COVID-19. On the study more broadly: The convalescents comprised six males and four females, two of them Hispanic. Overlapping SARS-CoV-2, HCoV-NL63, HCoV-OC43 and HCoV-229E spike peptides were used to stimulate cells. Study-level findings and limits: A nonsignificant rise from roughly 22 to 38 was seen in the median number of SARS-CoV-2-reactive clonotypes.

Oncomine TCR Beta short-read sequencing was applied to DNA from cultured CD4+ T cells. A single record per CDR3 protein comes from TCRdb applying MiXCR to the PCR reads. The table records roughly 6,900 distinct CDR3 sequences, about 70% of them present only once. Sample treatment: 10-day PBMC culture with coronavirus spike peptide pools or control peptides (ViraFEST assay). Cultures of PBMCs, around 1.8 million per well, were set up with roughly 9.1 IU/ml IL-2 and 10 ug/ml peptide pools. Germline-derived CDR1 and CDR2 are MNHNS and SASEGT. The CDR3 consists of 14 residues. Germline trimming cut 7 bases from V and 4 bases from J; bases unmatched to any gene: 7. Concerning this clonotype itself: Its target is unknown.

This receptor was taken from a human donor who had recovered from COVID-19. J is TRBJ1-5 and V is TRBV6-1; 7 positions match TRBD1. The sequenced sample consisted of CD4+ T cells from blood, cultured in vitro. Here the CDR3 reads CASTQGVGNQPQHF. The CDR3 DNA reads TGTGCCAGCACCCAGGGGGTGGGTAATCAGCCCCAGCATTTT.